These T cell receptor beta chains were read from a single sample in a study of cytomegalovirus exposure and HLA in healthy donors. Profiling relied on immunoSEQ multiplex PCR, and the TCRdb table lists in-frame clones only, not all of them. This sample has some 140,000 clones, with 75% to 90% found just once. Sample: PBMCs. These receptors all come from a man aged 18 to 30 in good health and CMV-seropositive. Both conserved end residues are part of each CDR3. A D gene is named only where the DNA matches it firmly. Only part of the rows carry a size: once, few, many, or a class if the clone is expanded.

J gene: TRBJ2-2
D gene: TRBD2
V gene: TRBV7-9
clone size: few
CDR3 DNA: TGTGCCAGCAGCTACAATAGCGGGAGCACCGGGGAGCTGTTTTTT
CDR3 protein: CASSYNSGSTGELFF

J gene: TRBJ2-2
D gene: TRBD2
V gene: TRBV9
clone size: -
CDR3 DNA: TGTGCCAGCAGCGTAGAATGGGCGGGAGCCGGGGAGCTGTTTTTT
CDR3 protein: CASSVEWAGAGELFF

J gene: TRBJ2-3
D gene: TRBD2
V gene: TRBV7-2
clone size: -
CDR3 DNA: TGTGCCAGCAGCTCCACCGGGACTAGCGTAAAGAAGGAATTT
CDR3 protein: CASSSTGTSVKKEF

J gene: TRBJ2-3
D gene: -
V gene: TRBV4-3
clone size: once
CDR3 DNA: TGCGCCAGCAGCCAAGACCTAAATTCGGGATTGCGCGTGGCAACAGATACGCAGTATTTT
CDR3 protein: CASSQDLNSGLRVATDTQYF

J gene: TRBJ2-7
D gene: TRBD1
V gene: TRBV6-5
clone size: -
CDR3 DNA: TGTGCCAGCAGTCCTCCGGGACAGGGGATCAACGAGCAGTACTTC
CDR3 protein: CASSPPGQGINEQYF

J gene: TRBJ2-5
D gene: -
V gene: TRBV7-2
clone size: -
CDR3 DNA: TGTGCCAGCAGCTATGACAGGCGAGAGACCCAGTACTTC
CDR3 protein: CASSYDRRETQYF

J gene: TRBJ2-7
D gene: TRBD2
V gene: TRBV4-3
clone size: once
CDR3 DNA: TGCGCCAGCAGCCAAGGGTCTGGCGGGAGGACCTACGAGCAGTACTTC
CDR3 protein: CASSQGSGGRTYEQYF

J gene: TRBJ2-3
D gene: TRBD2
V gene: TRBV9
clone size: -
CDR3 DNA: TGTGCCAGCAGCGCCCGACTAGCGGCTAGCACAGATACGCAGTATTTT
CDR3 protein: CASSARLAASTDTQYF

J gene: TRBJ2-1
D gene: -
V gene: TRBV14
clone size: -
CDR3 DNA: TGTGCCAGCAGCCCTCCGGGACACGGCTACAATGAGCAGTTCTTC
CDR3 protein: CASSPPGHGYNEQFF

J gene: TRBJ1-6
D gene: -
V gene: TRBV4-3
clone size: -
CDR3 DNA: TGCGCCAGCAGCCCTAGCGGGGGTTTAAATAATTCACCCCTCCACTTT
CDR3 protein: CASSPSGGLNNSPLHF

J gene: TRBJ2-7
D gene: TRBD2
V gene: TRBV29-1
clone size: -
CDR3 DNA: TGCAGCGTTGAGGGGGAGACTAGCGGGAGAGACCCCTACGAGCAGTACTTC
CDR3 protein: CSVEGETSGRDPYEQYF

J gene: TRBJ2-3
D gene: TRBD2
V gene: TRBV4-3
clone size: -
CDR3 DNA: TGCGCCAGCAGCCAGTCCCCACGGGGGGAGACAGATACGCAGTATTTT
CDR3 protein: CASSQSPRGETDTQYF

J gene: TRBJ1-4
D gene: -
V gene: TRBV28
clone size: once
CDR3 DNA: TGTGCCAGCAGCGCCACGACTTCAGCGCTTGAAAAACTGTTTTTT
CDR3 protein: CASSATTSALEKLFF

J gene: TRBJ2-1
D gene: TRBD2
V gene: TRBV7-2
clone size: once
CDR3 DNA: TGTGCCAGCAGCTCGCCGGGACTAGCGGGAGTCAGGCAGTTCTTC
CDR3 protein: CASSSPGLAGVRQFF

J gene: TRBJ2-5
D gene: TRBD2
V gene: TRBV5-1
clone size: -
CDR3 DNA: TGCGCCAGCAGCTTCAGCGGGACCCAAGAGACCCAGTACTTC
CDR3 protein: CASSFSGTQETQYF

J gene: TRBJ1-4
D gene: TRBD1
V gene: TRBV19
clone size: -
CDR3 DNA: TGTGCCAGTAGTCCCAGGGGGCTCTCCGAAAAACTGTTTTTT
CDR3 protein: CASSPRGLSEKLFF

J gene: TRBJ1-6
D gene: TRBD1
V gene: TRBV5-5
clone size: -
CDR3 DNA: TGTGCCAGCAGCTTGGTGCAGGGGGCTAGTTCACCCCTCCACTTT
CDR3 protein: CASSLVQGASSPLHF

J gene: TRBJ1-2
D gene: TRBD1
V gene: TRBV19
clone size: -
CDR3 DNA: TGTGCCAGTAGCCCCACAGGGGACTATGGCTACACCTTC
CDR3 protein: CASSPTGDYGYTF

J gene: TRBJ2-1
D gene: TRBD2
V gene: TRBV13
clone size: few
CDR3 DNA: TGTGCCAGCAGCTCTTTACTAGCGTCTGAGCAGTTCTTC
CDR3 protein: CASSSLLASEQFF

J gene: TRBJ2-5
D gene: TRBD1
V gene: TRBV7-3
clone size: -
CDR3 DNA: TGTGCCAGCAGCCTGACAGGGGCGGACGAGACCCAGTACTTC
CDR3 protein: CASSLTGADETQYF

J gene: TRBJ2-1
D gene: TRBD2
V gene: TRBV9
clone size: once
CDR3 DNA: TGTGCCAGCAGCGTGGGGGCGGGAGGGCCCGGATCTCTTAAGGAGCAGTTCTTC
CDR3 protein: CASSVGAGGPGSLKEQFF

J gene: TRBJ2-7
D gene: -
V gene: TRBV7-9
clone size: -
CDR3 DNA: TGTGCCAGCAGCTTCGGACAGTACGAGCAGTACTTC
CDR3 protein: CASSFGQYEQYF